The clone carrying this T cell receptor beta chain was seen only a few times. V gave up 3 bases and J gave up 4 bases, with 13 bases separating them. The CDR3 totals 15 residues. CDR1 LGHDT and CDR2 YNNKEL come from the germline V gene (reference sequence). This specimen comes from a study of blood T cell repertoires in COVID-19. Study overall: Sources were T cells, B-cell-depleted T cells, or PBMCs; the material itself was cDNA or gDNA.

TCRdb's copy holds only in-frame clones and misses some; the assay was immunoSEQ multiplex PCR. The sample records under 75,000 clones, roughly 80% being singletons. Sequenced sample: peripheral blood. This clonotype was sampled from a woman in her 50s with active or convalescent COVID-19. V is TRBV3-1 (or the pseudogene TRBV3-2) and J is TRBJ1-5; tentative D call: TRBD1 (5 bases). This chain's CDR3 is CASSQDTMRNQPQHF. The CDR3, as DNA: TGTGCCAGCAGCCAGGACACGATGCGGAATCAGCCCCAGCATTTT.